This T cell receptor (beta chain) was recovered during a study of CD8 T cells in Susac syndrome. A quantity of about 0.5 to 1 ug RNA underwent reverse transcription using random hexamers. TCRdb used MiXCR to reprocess the immunoSEQ multiplex PCR reads, holding one entry per CDR3 protein. The sample includes roughly 220,000 distinct CDR3 sequences, about 94% of them seen just once. A single count supports this clonotype. What it binds is unknown. V lost 0 bases and J 4 bases, leaving 25 bases between the germline ends. From germline, CDR1 is LGHDT and CDR2 YNNKEL (reference sequence). CDR3 length equals 20 residues. General study results and limits: The CD4+ T cell repertoires from Susac syndrome exhibited no clonal expansion.

The sequenced target, TCR beta, came from blood CD8+ and CD4+ T cells. FACS was used to enrich TEMRA cells, whereas the CD8+ and CD4+ T cells were obtained by negative isolation. The receptor was isolated from a human donor with Susac syndrome. The sequencing sample was made of CD4+ T cells from PBMCs. The V and J genes are TRBV3-1 and TRBJ2-1, with D possibly being TRBD1 or TRBD2 (6 bases each). Here the CDR3 DNA reads TGTGCCAGCAGCCAAGAATTGGGGGGCCTGGGCGCCCTTACATACAATGAGCAGTTCTTC. Its protein is CASSQELGGLGALTYNEQFF.